Below are 21 T cell receptor beta chains sequenced from a single sample in a study of T cell repertoires in cytomegalovirus infection. One entry per CDR3 protein results from TCRdb running MiXCR on the reads. This repertoire shows about 360,000 distinct CDR3 sequences, approximately 18% found once; its top ten account for approximately 10%. Source material: PBMCs. The receptors come from a human donor in good health (CMV status not recorded). Some clones in this sample may be carry-over from other donors' samples.

This clonotype was picked up a small number of times. V is TRBV28 and J is TRBJ1-4; D unresolved. CDR3 size: 15 residues. Trimming removed 5 bases at V and 4 bases at J, with 14 bases between. Germline V gene lookup returns CDR1 MDHEN and CDR2 SYDVKM. The CDR3 sequence is CASSPRGGHNEKLFF. The CDR3 DNA is TGTGCCAGCAGTCCTCGAGGAGGGCATAATGAAAAACTGTTTTTT.

This clonotype was recorded a few times. The chain has TRBV24-1 and TRBJ1-2; D not resolved. V was trimmed by 6 bases and J by 8 bases, leaving 15 bases between them. The CDR3 totals 13 residues. Germline V CDR1 and CDR2: KGHDR, SFDVKD. The CDR3 is CATSPPGDEGYTF. In DNA, the CDR3 is TGTGCCACCAGTCCCCCGGGAGACGAAGGCTACACCTTC.

The rearrangement uses TRBV5-1 and TRBJ2-3; the D call may be TRBD1 or TRBD2 (5 bases each). CDR1 and CDR2 (germline): SGHRS, YFSETQ. The CDR3 has 14 amino acids. The germline V and J ends were trimmed by 5 bases and 3 bases, with 13 bases remaining between them. In nucleotides, the CDR3 is TGCGCCAGCAGACAGTGGGACGGAACAGATACGCAGTATTTT. It codes for CASRQWDGTDTQYF.

The sample holds a few counts of this clonotype. The chain links TRBV4-3 to TRBJ1-5; 8 bases match TRBD1. Germline CDR1 LGHNA, CDR2 YSLEER. The J segment lost 5 bases and the V segment lost 3 bases, leaving 6 bases of the junction unmatched. This CDR3 is built from 15 residues. The CDR3 nucleotides read TGCGCCAGCAGCCACGGACAGGGAAGGGATCAGCCCCAGCATTTT. Translating gives CASSHGQGRDQPQHF.

This CDR3 is CASSLGLGQGYEQYF. The CDR3 DNA is TGTGCCAGCAGCTTAGGTCTGGGACAGGGCTACGAGCAGTACTTC. The gene calls are TRBV7-6 and TRBJ2-7; 9 bases agree with TRBD1. The germline CDR1 and CDR2 sequences are SGHVS and FNYEAQ. V lost 1 base and J lost 3; bases outside the gene matches: 4. The CDR3 is 15 amino acids.

The rearrangement joins TRBV30 to TRBJ1-6; 11 bases are shared with TRBD1. Germline V gene data show CDR1 as GTSNPN and CDR2 as SVGIG (reference sequence). CDR3 length: 15 amino acids. V gave up 1 base and J gave up 10 bases; unmatched junction bases: 6. The CDR3 DNA sequence: TGTGCCTGGAGTGCAACCGGGACAGGGGGATCACCCCTCCACTTT. It is translated as CAWSATGTGGSPLHF.

This clonotype was detected only once. This chain links TRBV11-2 with TRBJ2-6; unclear D gene. The ends were cut back, 4 bases at V and 2 bases at J, with 6 bases in the middle. The CDR3 covers 14 residues. CDR1 is SGHAT, CDR2 FQNNGV, per germline. CDR3 region: CASSSPAGANVLTF. As DNA, the CDR3 is TGTGCCAGCAGCTCCCCCGCTGGGGCCAACGTCCTGACTTTC.

The genes are TRBV12-3 or TRBV12-4 and TRBJ1-2, with TRBD1 identical over 8 bases. The CDR3 runs to 14 residues. Unmatched junction bases numbered 7, after V lost 6 bases and J lost 4 bases. CDR3 coding DNA: TGTGCCAGCAGCGGGGCAGGGGGCATCTATGGCTACACCTTC. It encodes CASSGAGGIYGYTF.

A few counts support this clonotype. The chain uses TRBV5-7 and TRBJ2-1; possible D gene TRBD1, 5 bases. TRBV5-7 is filed as an ORF, its function uncertain. The germline V and J ends were trimmed by 6 bases and 2 bases, with 12 bases remaining between them. There are 14 residues in the CDR3. The chain's CDR3 is CASTRQQAYNEQFF. In DNA, the CDR3 is TGTGCCAGCACCAGACAGCAAGCCTACAATGAGCAGTTCTTC.

In the case of this clonotype: It may be a read error: a sequence one base away is much more abundant. CDR3 DNA sequence: TGTGCCAGCAGTTACGGTCTAGCATCCAGTAAGCAGTTCTTC. Its translation: CASSYGLASSKQFF. This chain links TRBV6-6 with TRBJ2-1; D possibly corresponds to TRBD2 (5 bases). The CDR3 loop spans 14 amino acids. From germline, CDR1 is MNHNY and CDR2 SVGAGI (reference sequence). V shed 2 bases and J shed 11 bases, with 16 bases lying between them.

The chain carries TRBV20-1 and TRBJ2-5; perhaps TRBD2 as D (6 bases). This CDR3 region has 13 residues. The germline gives CDR1 DFQATT, CDR2 SNEGSKA (reference sequence). Trimming removed 5 bases at V and 1 base at J, with 11 bases between. This CDR3 is CSAPGGFQETQYF. CDR3 nucleotide sequence: TGCAGTGCTCCTGGGGGGTTCCAAGAGACCCAGTACTTC.

The chain joins TRBV6-2 or TRBV6-3 to TRBJ2-1, with 15 bases that match TRBD2. Germline V lookup: CDR1 MNHEY, CDR2 SVGEGT. Trimming at V came to 7 bases and at J to 6 bases, leaving 4 bases not matched to a gene. There are 15 residues in the CDR3. The CDR3 protein is CASKSGLAGGNEQFF. The CDR3 region has the DNA TGTGCCAGCAAGTCGGGACTAGCGGGAGGCAATGAGCAGTTCTTC.

In this sample, this clonotype turned up a few times. The chain has TRBV7-6 and TRBJ2-7, with D tentatively TRBD1 (5 bases). Deletions cut 5 bases from V and 2 bases from J, with 19 bases between. CDR1 is SGHVS and CDR2 is FNYEAQ in the germline V gene. The CDR3 spans 16 residues. As DNA, the CDR3 is TGTGCCAGCAGCCTAGACCCTCCCGGCAGGGCCTACGAGCAGTACTTC. It is translated as CASSLDPPGRAYEQYF.

This clonotype was seen at least ten times. The chain links TRBV7-2 to TRBJ2-3; the match to TRBD2 covers 10 bases. The CDR3 is 16 residues long. The V gene's germline CDR1 is SGHTA and CDR2 FQGNSA. Germline trimming cut 3 bases from V and 6 bases from J; bases unmatched to any gene: 9. CDR3 DNA: TGTGCCAGCAGCTTGGTACTAGCGGGGCCAGGGGATACGCAGTATTTT. This sequence encodes CASSLVLAGPGDTQYF.

J is TRBJ2-2 and V is TRBV4-1; D gene ambiguous. V was cut by 0 bases and J by 4 bases, with 9 bases left in between. Germline CDR1 is MGHRA and CDR2 is YSYEKL. CDR3 length: 15 amino acids. In nucleotides, the CDR3 is TGCGCCAGCAGCCAAGAACCCGGGTTCACCGGGGAGCTGTTTTTT. Its protein product is CASSQEPGFTGELFF.

This clonotype was counted many times. V is TRBV12-3 or TRBV12-4 and J is TRBJ2-3, with D possibly TRBD1 on 5 matching bases. The CDR3 totals 13 residues. V lost 6 bases, J lost 1 base, and 8 bases lay in between. CDR3 region: CASSLQGTDTQYF. The CDR3 nucleotides are TGTGCCAGCAGCTTACAGGGCACAGATACGCAGTATTTT.

This chain joins TRBV19 and TRBJ1-1; TRBD1 might be the D (6 bases). V gave up 8 bases and J gave up 4 bases, with 17 bases separating them. The CDR3 is made up of 14 amino acids. Germline-derived CDR1 and CDR2 are LNHDA and SQIVND (reference sequence). This CDR3 reads CASGRTGTRTEAFF. Written as DNA, the CDR3 is TGTGCCAGTGGACGTACAGGGACTCGCACTGAAGCTTTCTTT.

This clonotype was seen a handful of times. This chain joins TRBV27 and TRBJ1-5; D remains unclear. This CDR3 has 11 amino acids. Trimming removed 8 bases from V and 7 bases from J, with 9 bases in between. Germline values: CDR1 MNHEY, CDR2 SMNVEV (reference sequence). CDR3 DNA: TGTGCCAGCTTTGGAGAGCAGCCCCAGCATTTT. Translating it yields CASFGEQPQHF.

Only a few counts were recorded for this clonotype. V is TRBV7-9 and J is TRBJ1-2, with unresolved D. The CDR3 spans 13 residues. The germline V gene encodes CDR1 SEHNR and CDR2 FQNEAQ (reference sequence). V was trimmed by 2 bases and J by 3 bases, leaving 7 bases between them. The CDR3 DNA reads as TGTGCCAGCAGCTTATTAGGCCACTATGGCTACACCTTC. It specifies CASSLLGHYGYTF.

This clonotype occurred many times. The chain has TRBV5-4 and TRBJ2-3; no definite D call. Trimming removed 0 bases from V and 1 base from J, with 6 bases in between. CDR3 length equals 14 residues. The germline gives CDR1 SGHNT, CDR2 YYREEE (reference sequence). CDR3 nucleotides: TGTGCCAGCAGCTTGGAGTCAGGCACAGATACGCAGTATTTT. Amino acids: CASSLESGTDTQYF. Complete variable domain (other parts from reference TRBV5-4 and TRBJ2-3): ETGVTQSPTHLIKTRGQQVTLRCSSQSGHNTVSWYQQALGQGPQFIFQYYREEENGRGNFPPRFSGLQFPNYSSELNVNALELDDSALYLCASSLESGTDTQYFGPGTRLTVL.

This clonotype was observed at least ten times. The rearrangement uses TRBV7-2 and TRBJ2-3; perhaps D is TRBD1 or TRBD2 (6 bases each). The CDR3 extends over 18 amino acids. The ends were cut back, 4 bases at V and 0 bases at J, with 20 bases in the middle. The germline V gene has CDR1 SGHTA and CDR2 FQGNSA. CDR3 bases: TGTGCCAGCAGCTCGGTCCGGGGGCGAAGCTCTAGCACAGATACGCAGTATTTT. Protein product: CASSSVRGRSSSTDTQYF.